The clone carrying this T cell receptor beta chain was seen only a few times. Its antigen is not known. Every sample yielded at least 6.5 million isolated PBMCs. A second PCR, run for about 6 to 11 cycles, used a sample-barcoded 5' primer plus a J-beta primer mix. TCRdb called the 5' RACE reads again in MiXCR, with one record for every CDR3 protein. The data show 1.5 million or so distinct CDR3 sequences, about 40% seen once. Trimming left V 2 bases short and J 0 bases short, with 5 bases between. The CDR3 consists of 14 residues. CDR1 ENHRY and CDR2 SYGVKD come from the germline V gene. This entry comes from a study of blood T cells in healthy people across ages. Study-level results: With naive T cell percentage, TCR beta diversity showed a strong correlation.

This sequence was found in a woman aged 18-29 years in good health. The sample consisted of blood. The rearrangement uses TRBV10-3 and TRBJ1-5, with D uncertain. This chain's CDR3 is CAISENGSNQPQHF. CDR3 in DNA: TGTGCCATCAGTGAGAACGGTAGCAATCAGCCCCAGCATTTT.